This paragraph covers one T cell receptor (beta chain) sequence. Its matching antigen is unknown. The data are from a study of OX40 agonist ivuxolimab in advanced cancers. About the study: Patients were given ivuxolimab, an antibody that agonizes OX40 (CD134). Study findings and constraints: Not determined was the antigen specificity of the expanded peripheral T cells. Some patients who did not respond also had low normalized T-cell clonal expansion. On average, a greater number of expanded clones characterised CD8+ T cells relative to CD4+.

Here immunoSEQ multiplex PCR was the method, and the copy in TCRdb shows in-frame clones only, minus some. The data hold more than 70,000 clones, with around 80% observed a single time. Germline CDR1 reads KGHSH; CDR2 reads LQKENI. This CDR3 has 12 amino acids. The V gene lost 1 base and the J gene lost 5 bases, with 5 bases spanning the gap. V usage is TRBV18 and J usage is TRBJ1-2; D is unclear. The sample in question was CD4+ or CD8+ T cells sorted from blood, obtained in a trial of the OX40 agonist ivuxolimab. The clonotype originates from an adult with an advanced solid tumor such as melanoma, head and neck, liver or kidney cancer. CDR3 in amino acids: CASSPRGYGYTF. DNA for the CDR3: TGTGCCAGCTCACCACGAGGGTATGGCTACACCTTC.